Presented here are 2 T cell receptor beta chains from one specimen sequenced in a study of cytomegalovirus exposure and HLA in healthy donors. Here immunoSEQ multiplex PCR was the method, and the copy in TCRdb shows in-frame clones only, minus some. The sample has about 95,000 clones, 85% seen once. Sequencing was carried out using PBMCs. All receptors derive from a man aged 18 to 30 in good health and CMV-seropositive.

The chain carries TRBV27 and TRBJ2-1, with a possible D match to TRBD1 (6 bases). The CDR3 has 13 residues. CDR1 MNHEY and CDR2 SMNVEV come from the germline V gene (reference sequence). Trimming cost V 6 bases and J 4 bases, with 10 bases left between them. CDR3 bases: TGTGCCAGCAGCTCAAGGGGGTACAATGAGCAGTTCTTC. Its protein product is CASSSRGYNEQFF.

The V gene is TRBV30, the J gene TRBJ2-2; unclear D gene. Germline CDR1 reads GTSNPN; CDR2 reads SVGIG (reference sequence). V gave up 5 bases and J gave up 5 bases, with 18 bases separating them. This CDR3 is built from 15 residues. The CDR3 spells CAWELDTGGTGELFF. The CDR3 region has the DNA TGTGCCTGGGAGCTAGATACGGGTGGGACCGGGGAGCTGTTTTTT.